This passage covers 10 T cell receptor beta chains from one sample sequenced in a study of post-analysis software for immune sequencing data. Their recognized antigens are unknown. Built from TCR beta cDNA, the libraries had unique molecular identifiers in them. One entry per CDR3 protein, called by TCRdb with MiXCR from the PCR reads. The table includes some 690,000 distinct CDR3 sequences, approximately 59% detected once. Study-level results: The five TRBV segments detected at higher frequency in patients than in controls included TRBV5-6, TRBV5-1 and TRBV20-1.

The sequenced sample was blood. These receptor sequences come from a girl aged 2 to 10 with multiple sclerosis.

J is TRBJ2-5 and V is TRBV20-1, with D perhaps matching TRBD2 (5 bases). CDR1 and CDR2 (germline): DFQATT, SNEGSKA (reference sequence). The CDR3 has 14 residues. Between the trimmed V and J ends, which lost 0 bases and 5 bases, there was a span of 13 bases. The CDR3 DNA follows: TGCAGTGCTAGAGACGTTGGGAGTGACGAGACCCAGTACTTC. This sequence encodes CSARDVGSDETQYF.

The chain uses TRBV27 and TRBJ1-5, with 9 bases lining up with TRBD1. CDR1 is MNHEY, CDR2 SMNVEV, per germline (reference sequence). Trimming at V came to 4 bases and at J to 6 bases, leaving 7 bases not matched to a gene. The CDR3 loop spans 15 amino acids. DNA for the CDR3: TGTGCCAGCAGTTCCTGGACAGGGGTGAGTCAGCCCCAGCATTTT. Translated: CASSSWTGVSQPQHF.

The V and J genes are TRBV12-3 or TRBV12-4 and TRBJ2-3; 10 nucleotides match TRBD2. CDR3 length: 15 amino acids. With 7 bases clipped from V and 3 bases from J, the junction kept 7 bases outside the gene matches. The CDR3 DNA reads TGTGCCAGCAAGCCCGGGACTAGCGTAACAGATACGCAGTATTTT. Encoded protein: CASKPGTSVTDTQYF.

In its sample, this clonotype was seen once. This chain's CDR3 is CASSQDDRARAFF. In nucleotides, the CDR3 is TGTGCCAGCAGCCAAGACGACAGGGCTAGGGCTTTCTTT. The chain couples TRBV3-1 to TRBJ1-1, with 7 bases aligning to TRBD1. After removal of 0 bases from V and 11 bases from J, the junction contained 6 bases not matched to a gene. The CDR3 runs to 13 residues. Germline lookup yields CDR1 LGHDT and CDR2 YNNKEL (reference sequence).

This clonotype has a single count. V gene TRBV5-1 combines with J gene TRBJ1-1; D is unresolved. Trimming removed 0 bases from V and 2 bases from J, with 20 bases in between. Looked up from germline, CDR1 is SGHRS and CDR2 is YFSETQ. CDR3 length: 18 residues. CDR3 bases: TGCGCCAGCAGCTTGGGTCCGGTCGGGGAGTATCGAAACACTGAAGCTTTCTTT. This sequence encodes CASSLGPVGEYRNTEAFF.

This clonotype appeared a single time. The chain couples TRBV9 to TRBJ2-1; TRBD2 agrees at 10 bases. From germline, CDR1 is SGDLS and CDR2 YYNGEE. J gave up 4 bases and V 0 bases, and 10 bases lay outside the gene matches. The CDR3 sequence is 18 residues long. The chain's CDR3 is CASSVVGASGGFYNEQFF. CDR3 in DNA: TGTGCCAGCAGCGTAGTGGGCGCTAGCGGGGGATTTTACAATGAGCAGTTCTTC.

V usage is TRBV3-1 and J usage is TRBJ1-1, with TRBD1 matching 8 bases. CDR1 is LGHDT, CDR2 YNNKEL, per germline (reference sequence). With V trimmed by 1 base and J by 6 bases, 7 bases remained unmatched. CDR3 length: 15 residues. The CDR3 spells CASSQALDRVSEAFF. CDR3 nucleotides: TGTGCCAGCAGCCAAGCCCTGGACAGGGTTTCTGAAGCTTTCTTT.

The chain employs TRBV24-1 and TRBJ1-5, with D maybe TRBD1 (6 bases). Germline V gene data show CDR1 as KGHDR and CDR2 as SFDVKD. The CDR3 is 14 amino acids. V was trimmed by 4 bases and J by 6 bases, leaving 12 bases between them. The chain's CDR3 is CATSEGGLGQPQHF. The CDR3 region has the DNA TGTGCCACCAGTGAAGGGGGGTTGGGTCAGCCCCAGCATTTT.

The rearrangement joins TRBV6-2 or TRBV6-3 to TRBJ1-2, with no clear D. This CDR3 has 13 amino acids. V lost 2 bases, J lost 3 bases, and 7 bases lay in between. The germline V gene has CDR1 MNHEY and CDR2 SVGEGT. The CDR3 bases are TGTGCCAGCAGTTACGGGTGGGACTATGGCTACACCTTC. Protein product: CASSYGWDYGYTF.

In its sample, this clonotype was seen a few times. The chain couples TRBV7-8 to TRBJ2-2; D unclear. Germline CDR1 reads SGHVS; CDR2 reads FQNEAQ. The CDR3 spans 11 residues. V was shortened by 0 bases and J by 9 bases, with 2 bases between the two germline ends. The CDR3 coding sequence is TGTGCCAGCAGCTTAGCGTGGGAGCTGTTTTTT. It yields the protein CASSLAWELFF.